The subject of this entry is one T cell receptor (beta chain). Method: immunoSEQ multiplex PCR; TCRdb's copy keeps in-frame clones and lacks some. The table shows 73,000 or so clones, with approximately 81% occurring only once. This CDR3 region has 15 residues. Germline V gene data show CDR1 as MNHEY and CDR2 as SVGAGI. The ends were cut back, 0 bases at V and 0 bases at J, with 8 bases in the middle. This entry comes from a study of neoadjuvant anti-PD-1 for oral cavity cancer. Time point in this sample: after neoadjuvant nivolumab, at surgical resection. This chain uses TRBV6-5 with TRBJ1-1, with unresolved D. The sequence came from a person between 40 and 79 years old with oral cavity squamous cell carcinoma. The sequencing used PBMCs, collected after nivolumab (anti-PD-1) treatment. As DNA, the CDR3 is TGTGCCAGCAGTTACTCGTCGCCTATGAACACTGAAGCTTTCTTT. Residues: CASSYSSPMNTEAFF.